This TCR beta chain came from a study of T cells in Graves' hyperthyroidism and ophthalmopathy. Study outcomes and limitations: By a 13 V-J model, ophthalmopathy was set apart from stable hyperthyroidism.

Pregnant or lactating patients were excluded, as were those with uncontrolled infection or other autoimmune disease. The study based diagnoses on clinical symptoms, serum thyroxine and TRAb, thyroid ultrasound and orbital computed tomography. Points on this clonotype: Its specificity is not known.

V lost 7 bases and J lost 7; bases outside the gene matches: 5. The CDR3 sequence is 13 residues long. Germline CDR1 reads MNHEY; CDR2 reads SMNVEV (reference sequence). RNA transcripts yielded amplified TCR beta CDR3 regions. The HTBI primer set was used in a first-round RT-PCR of the TCR CDR3. TCRdb recomputed calls from the multiplex PCR reads with MiXCR, one row per CDR3 protein. Of under 350,000 distinct CDR3 sequences listed, 15% to 20% are singletons. The source of this sequence is a woman aged 55-70 years with Graves' ophthalmopathy. The chain couples TRBV27 to TRBJ2-1; 9 bases agree with TRBD2. Sequenced: blood. CDR3 sequence: CASTVGLANEQFF. CDR3 in DNA: TGTGCCAGCACCGTGGGACTAGCAAATGAGCAGTTCTTC.